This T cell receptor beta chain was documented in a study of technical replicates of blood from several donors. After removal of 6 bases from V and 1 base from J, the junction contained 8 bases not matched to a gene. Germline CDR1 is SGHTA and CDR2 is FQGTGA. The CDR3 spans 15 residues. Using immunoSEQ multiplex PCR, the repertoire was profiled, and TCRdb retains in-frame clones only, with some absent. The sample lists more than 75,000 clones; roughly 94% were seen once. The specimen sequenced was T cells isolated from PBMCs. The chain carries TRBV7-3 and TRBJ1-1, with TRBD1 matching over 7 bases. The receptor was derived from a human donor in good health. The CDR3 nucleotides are TGTGCCAGCAGTCTACTAGGGGGCTGGAACACTGAAGCTTTCTTT. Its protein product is CASSLLGGWNTEAFF.